The 18 T cell receptor beta chains below were found in one sample sequenced in a study of T cell responses to AZD1222 COVID-19 vaccine. Produced via immunoSEQ multiplex PCR; TCRdb's table is partial and in-frame only. Found here are under 200,000 clones, over 85% of them singletons; the top ten hold about 3.6%. The material sequenced was peripheral blood, taken 28 days after the second dose of the MenACWY control vaccine. These receptors came from an adult who received the MenACWY meningococcal vaccine as a control.

The chain carries TRBV5-1 and TRBJ1-2; D remains unclear. This CDR3 has 15 residues. Germline CDR1 reads SGHRS; CDR2 reads YFSETQ. V was trimmed by 4 bases and J by 1 base, leaving 14 bases between them. The CDR3 DNA reads as TGCGCCAGCAGCCTACTGGGGTCCGGTAACTATGGCTACACCTTC. It yields the protein CASSLLGSGNYGYTF.

The chain uses TRBV6-4 and TRBJ2-1; 8 bases fit TRBD2. The CDR3 is made up of 14 amino acids. V lost 6 bases, J lost 5 bases, and 6 bases stayed unmatched. Germline V gene data show CDR1 as MRHNA and CDR2 as SNTAGT. The CDR3 sequence is CASRRLASHNEQFF. The CDR3 region has the DNA TGTGCCAGCAGGCGACTAGCGTCTCACAATGAGCAGTTCTTC.

The CDR3, as DNA: TGTGCCAGCAGCTTTTTCGGCTCCGAGCAGTACTTC. Translating it yields CASSFFGSEQYF. J is TRBJ2-7 and V is TRBV7-8; D is uncertain. CDR1 and CDR2 (germline): SGHVS, FQNEAQ. The CDR3 sequence is 12 residues long. Trimming left V 3 bases short and J 6 bases short, with 9 bases between.

This CDR3 is CASPGTHSYNEQFF. The DNA of the CDR3 is TGTGCCAGCCCCGGGACTCACTCCTACAATGAGCAGTTCTTC. The rearrangement uses TRBV6-5 and TRBJ2-1; tentative D call: TRBD2 (6 bases). Germline lookup yields CDR1 MNHEY and CDR2 SVGAGI. CDR3 size: 14 residues. Trimming removed 8 bases at V and 0 bases at J, with 11 bases between.

V gene TRBV14 combines with J gene TRBJ1-2, with D possibly being TRBD1 (6 bases). The CDR3 sequence is 12 residues long. CDR1 is SGHDN, CDR2 FVKESK, per germline. The V and J ends lost 3 bases and 10 bases respectively, with 12 bases between them. The CDR3 DNA follows: TGTGCCAGCAGCCAGGGGGCCCGCACCTACACCTTC. Translating gives CASSQGARTYTF. Using reference TRBV14 and TRBJ1-2 for the parts outside the CDR3, the full variable domain is EAGVTQFPSHSVIEKGQTVTLRCDPISGHDNLYWYRRVMGKEIKFLLHFVKESKQDESGMPNNRFLAERTGGTYSTLKVQPAELEDSGVYFCASSQGARTYTFGSGTRLTVV.

The chain joins TRBV30 to TRBJ2-2; TRBD1 aligns across 7 bases. The junction had 3 bases not matched to a gene; V was cut back by 5 bases and J by 0 bases. Germline V gene lookup returns CDR1 GTSNPN and CDR2 SVGIG (reference sequence). The CDR3 spans 14 residues. The CDR3 is CAWWTGANTGELFF. The DNA of the CDR3 is TGTGCCTGGTGGACAGGCGCGAACACCGGGGAGCTGTTTTTT. The full variable domain, its missing parts supplied by reference TRBV30 and TRBJ2-2, is SQTIHQWPATLVQPVGSPLSLECTVEGTSNPNLYWYRQAAGRGLQLLFYSVGIGQISSEVPQNLSASRPQDRQFILSSKKLLLSDSGFYLCAWWTGANTGELFFGEGSRLTVL.

J is TRBJ2-7 and V is TRBV7-9; TRBD1 might be the D (6 bases). The germline V and J ends were trimmed by 5 bases and 1 base, with 18 bases remaining between them. The CDR3 sequence is 16 residues long. Per germline, CDR1 SEHNR and CDR2 FQNEAQ (reference sequence). The CDR3 region has the DNA TGTGCCAGCAGCGCCACGCAGGGGAGCAGGTCCTACGAGCAGTACTTC. This translates into CASSATQGSRSYEQYF.

The V call is TRBV7-2, the J call TRBJ2-7, with TRBD1 identical over 8 bases. Trimming took 5 bases from V and 7 from J; bases not matched to a gene: 7. The CDR3 sequence is 13 residues long. The V gene's germline CDR1 is SGHTA and CDR2 FQGNSA. CDR3 in DNA: TGTGCCAGCAGCGTGGGACAGGCGTTGGAGCAGTACTTC. Translating it yields CASSVGQALEQYF.

The chain combines TRBV7-9 with TRBJ1-6; TRBD1 agrees at 7 bases. With V trimmed by 1 base and J by 7 bases, 4 bases remained unmatched. CDR3 length: 15 residues. Looked up from germline, CDR1 is SEHNR and CDR2 is FQNEAQ (reference sequence). The CDR3 DNA is TGTGCCAGCAGCTTAGGACAGGGAAACAATTCACCCCTCCACTTT. Translating gives CASSLGQGNNSPLHF.

The chain links TRBV3-1 (or the pseudogene TRBV3-2) to TRBJ2-1; 11 bases line up with TRBD2. Germline V gene sequence: CDR1 LGHDT, CDR2 YNNKEL (reference sequence). This CDR3 comprises 16 residues. Losses at the gene ends were 3 bases for V and 8 bases for J; bases not matched to a gene: 9. Here the CDR3 reads CASSHAIAGGIDEQFF. The CDR3 DNA reads as TGTGCCAGCAGCCACGCTATAGCGGGAGGGATTGATGAGCAGTTCTTC.

This clone was found once. The chain employs TRBV20-1 and TRBJ2-7; 13 bases line up with TRBD2. CDR1 DFQATT and CDR2 SNEGSKA come from the germline V gene (reference sequence). V lost 3 bases, J lost 0 bases, and 8 bases stayed unmatched. This CDR3 contains 17 residues. The CDR3 protein is CSASGTSGNIHSYEQYF. CDR3 in DNA: TGCAGTGCTAGTGGGACTAGCGGGAACATCCACTCCTACGAGCAGTACTTC.

The rearrangement joins TRBV19 to TRBJ2-1, with 10 bases aligning to TRBD1. V lost 4 bases and J lost 8; bases outside the gene matches: 5. The CDR3 is made up of 14 amino acids. The germline CDR1 and CDR2 sequences are LNHDA and SQIVND (reference sequence). CDR3 amino acids: CASSRRQGADEQFF. In DNA form, the CDR3 reads TGTGCCAGTAGTAGAAGACAGGGGGCGGATGAGCAGTTCTTC.

This clone was seen a handful of times. V and J are TRBV24-1 and TRBJ2-7; D is uncertain. V shed 4 bases and J shed 6 bases, with 15 bases lying between them. This CDR3 comprises 14 residues. Per germline, CDR1 KGHDR and CDR2 SFDVKD. The CDR3 DNA reads TGTGCCACCAGTGAACGAGACCATCCTCGCGAGCAGTACTTC. It codes for CATSERDHPREQYF.

V usage is TRBV4-2 and J usage is TRBJ2-6; the D is unclear. The V end lost 0 bases, the J end lost 4 bases, and 4 bases lay between the germline ends. Germline CDR1 is LGHNA and CDR2 is YNFKEQ. CDR3 length: 14 amino acids. CDR3: CASSQDSGANVLTF. The CDR3 DNA reads as TGTGCCAGCAGCCAAGATTCCGGGGCCAACGTCCTGACTTTC.

V usage is TRBV9 and J usage is TRBJ1-5, with a tentative D call TRBD1 (5 bases). Germline assignment: CDR1 SGDLS and CDR2 YYNGEE. V was clipped by 5 bases and J by 3 bases, with 15 bases between them. The CDR3 contains 15 residues. The CDR3 sequence: CASSPGRGANQPQHF. The CDR3 DNA reads as TGTGCCAGCAGTCCGGGTAGGGGCGCCAATCAGCCCCAGCATTTT.

This clone has just a few counts. The chain couples TRBV11-2 to TRBJ1-1; TRBD1 agrees at 7 bases. Germline CDR1 SGHAT, CDR2 FQNNGV. This CDR3 is built from 13 residues. V was pared by 5 bases and J by 3 bases, with 3 bases of the junction left unmatched. The CDR3 is CASSLGTDTEAFF. DNA for the CDR3: TGTGCCAGCAGCCTAGGGACAGACACTGAAGCTTTCTTT. Based on the CDR3 plus reference TRBV11-2 and TRBJ1-1, the full variable domain is EAGVAQSPRYKIIEKRQSVAFWCNPISGHATLYWYQQILGQGPKLLIQFQNNGVVDDSQLPKDRFSAERLKGVDSTLKIQPAKLEDSAVYLCASSLGTDTEAFFGQGTRLTVV.

The chain links TRBV25-1 to TRBJ2-3, with a possible D match to TRBD2 (6 bases). Looked up from germline, CDR1 is MGHDK and CDR2 is SYGVNS. CDR3 size: 14 residues. Trimming stripped 3 bases from V and 2 bases from J, with 9 bases between. The CDR3 region is CASSEGGPTDTQYF. In DNA, the CDR3 is TGTGCCAGCAGTGAGGGAGGACCCACAGATACGCAGTATTTT.

The chain couples TRBV18 to TRBJ1-1; no firm D call. The V gene lost 0 bases and the J gene lost 4 bases, with 9 bases spanning the gap. The CDR3 loop spans 14 amino acids. The germline CDR1 and CDR2 sequences are KGHSH and LQKENI. The CDR3 spells CASSPPVSGTEAFF. The CDR3 DNA sequence: TGTGCCAGCTCACCACCGGTATCGGGCACTGAAGCTTTCTTT.